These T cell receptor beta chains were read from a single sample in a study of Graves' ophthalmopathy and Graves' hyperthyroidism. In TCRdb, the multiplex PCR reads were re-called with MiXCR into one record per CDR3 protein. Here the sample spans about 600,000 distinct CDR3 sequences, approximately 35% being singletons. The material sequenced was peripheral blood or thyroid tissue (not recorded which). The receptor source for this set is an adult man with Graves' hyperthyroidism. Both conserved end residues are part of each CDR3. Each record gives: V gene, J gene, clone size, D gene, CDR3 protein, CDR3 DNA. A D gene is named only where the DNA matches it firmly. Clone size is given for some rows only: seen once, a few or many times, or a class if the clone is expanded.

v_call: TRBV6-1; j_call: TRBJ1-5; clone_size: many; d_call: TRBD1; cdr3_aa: CASRSRDRGLGNQPQHF; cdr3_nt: TGTGCCAGCAGGTCCAGGGACAGGGGGCTTGGGAATCAGCCCCAGCATTTT
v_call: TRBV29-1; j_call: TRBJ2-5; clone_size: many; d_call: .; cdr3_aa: CSVEDIQDGETQYF; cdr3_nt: TGCAGCGTTGAAGATATTCAGGATGGCGAGACCCAGTACTTC
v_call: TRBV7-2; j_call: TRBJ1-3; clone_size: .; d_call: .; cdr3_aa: CASSLGFTGNTIYF; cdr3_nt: TGTGCCAGCAGCCTCGGTTTTACTGGAAACACCATATATTTT
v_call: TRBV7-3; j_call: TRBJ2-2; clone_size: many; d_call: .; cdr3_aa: CASSLNIGELFF; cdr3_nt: TGTGCCAGCAGCTTGAACATCGGGGAGCTGTTTTTT
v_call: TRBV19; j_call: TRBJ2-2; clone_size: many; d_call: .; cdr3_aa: CASSIKNSLNTGELFF; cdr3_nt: TGTGCCAGTAGTATTAAGAACAGTCTCAACACCGGGGAGCTGTTTTTT
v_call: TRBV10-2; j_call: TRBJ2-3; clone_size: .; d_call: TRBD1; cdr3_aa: CASSASGTGSKDTQYF; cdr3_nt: TGCGCCAGCAGTGCCTCCGGGACAGGGTCAAAAGATACGCAGTATTTT
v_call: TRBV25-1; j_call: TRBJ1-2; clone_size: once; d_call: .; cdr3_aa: CASSELRDNGYGYTF; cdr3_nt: TGTGCCAGCAGTGAATTACGGGATAACGGCTATGGCTACACCTTC
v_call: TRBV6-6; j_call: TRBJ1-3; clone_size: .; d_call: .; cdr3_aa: CASSTSDSAIYF; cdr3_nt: TGTGCCAGCAGCACATCAGACTCGGCCATATATTTT
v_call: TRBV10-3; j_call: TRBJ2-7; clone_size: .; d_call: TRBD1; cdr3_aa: CAPPRTGFNEQYF; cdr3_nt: TGTGCTCCTCCCCGGACAGGGTTCAACGAGCAGTACTTC
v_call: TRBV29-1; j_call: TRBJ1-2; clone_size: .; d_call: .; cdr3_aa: CSFEGYGYTF; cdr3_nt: TGCAGTTTTGAGGGGTATGGCTACACCTTC
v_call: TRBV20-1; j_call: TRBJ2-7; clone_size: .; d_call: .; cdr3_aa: CSAREVGGRQYF; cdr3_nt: TGCAGTGCTAGAGAGGTAGGGGGGAGGCAGTACTTC
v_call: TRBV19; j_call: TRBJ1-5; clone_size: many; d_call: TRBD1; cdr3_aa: CASSINRGLYQPQHF; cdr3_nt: TGTGCCAGTAGTATCAACAGGGGGCTATATCAGCCCCAGCATTTT
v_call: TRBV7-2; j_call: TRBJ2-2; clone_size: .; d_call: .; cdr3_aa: CASRQDRNTGELFF; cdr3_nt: TGTGCCAGCAGACAAGACAGGAACACCGGGGAGCTGTTTTTT
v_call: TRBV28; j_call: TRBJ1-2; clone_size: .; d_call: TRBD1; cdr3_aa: CASSRRTGTNYGYTF; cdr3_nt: TGTGCCAGCAGCCGAAGGACAGGGACGAACTATGGCTACACCTTC
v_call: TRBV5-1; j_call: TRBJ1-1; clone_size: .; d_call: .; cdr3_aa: CASSLRQEPLNTEAFF; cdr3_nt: TGCGCCAGCAGTTTGAGGCAGGAGCCATTGAACACTGAAGCTTTCTTT
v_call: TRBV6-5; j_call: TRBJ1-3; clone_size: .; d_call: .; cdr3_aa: CAGSELGFGGQGNTIYF; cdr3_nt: TGTGCCGGCAGTGAATTGGGGTTCGGGGGCCAGGGAAACACCATATATTTT
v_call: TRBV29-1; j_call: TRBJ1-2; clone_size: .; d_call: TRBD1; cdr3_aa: CSSFGGQNYGYTF; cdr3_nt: TGCAGCAGTTTTGGGGGACAGAACTATGGCTACACCTTC
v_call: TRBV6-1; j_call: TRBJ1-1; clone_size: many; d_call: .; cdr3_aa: CASSAEGVYTEAFF; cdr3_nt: TGTGCCAGCAGTGCTGAGGGGGTGTACACTGAAGCTTTCTTT
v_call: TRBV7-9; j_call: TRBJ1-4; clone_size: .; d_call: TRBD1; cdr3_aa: CASSLATGEGKLFF; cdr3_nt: TGTGCCAGCAGCTTAGCGACAGGGGAAGGAAAACTGTTTTTT
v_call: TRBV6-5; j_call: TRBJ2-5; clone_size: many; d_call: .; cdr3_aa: CASSLIPGYQETQYF; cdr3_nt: TGTGCCAGCAGCCTAATTCCGGGGTATCAAGAGACCCAGTACTTC
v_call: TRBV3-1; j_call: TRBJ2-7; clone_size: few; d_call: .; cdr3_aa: CASSALNYEQYF; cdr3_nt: TGTGCCAGCAGCGCCTTAAATTACGAGCAGTACTTC
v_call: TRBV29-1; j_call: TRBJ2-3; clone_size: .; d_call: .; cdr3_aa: CSVPLGGTDTQYF; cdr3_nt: TGCAGCGTCCCCCTTGGAGGCACAGATACGCAGTATTTT
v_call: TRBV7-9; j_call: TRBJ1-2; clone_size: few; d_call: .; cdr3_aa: CASSGTSGYGYTF; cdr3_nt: TGTGCCAGCAGCGGGACTAGCGGGTATGGCTACACCTTC
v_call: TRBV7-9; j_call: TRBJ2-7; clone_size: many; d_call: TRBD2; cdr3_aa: CASSASGSFLEQYF; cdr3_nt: TGTGCCAGCAGCGCGAGCGGGAGCTTTCTCGAGCAGTACTTC
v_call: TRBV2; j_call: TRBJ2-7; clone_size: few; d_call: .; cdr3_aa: CASSDEVGKDEQYF; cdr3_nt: TGTGCCAGCAGTGATGAGGTTGGGAAGGACGAGCAGTACTTC
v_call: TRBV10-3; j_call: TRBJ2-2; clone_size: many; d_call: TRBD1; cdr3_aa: CAIRKGQGATGELFF; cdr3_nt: TGTGCCATCAGGAAGGGACAGGGGGCCACCGGGGAGCTGTTTTTT
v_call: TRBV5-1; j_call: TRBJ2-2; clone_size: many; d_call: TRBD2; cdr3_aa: CASSLLAGDTGELFF; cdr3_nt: TGTGCCAGCAGTCTTCTAGCGGGGGACACCGGGGAGCTGTTTTTT
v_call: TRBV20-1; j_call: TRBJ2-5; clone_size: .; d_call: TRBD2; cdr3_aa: CSASSGGETAQYF; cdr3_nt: TGCAGTGCTAGTAGCGGGGGGGAAACGGCCCAGTACTTC
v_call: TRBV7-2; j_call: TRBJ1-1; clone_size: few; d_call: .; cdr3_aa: CASSPQWGNTEAFF; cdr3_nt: TGTGCCAGCAGCCCTCAGTGGGGCAACACTGAAGCTTTCTTT
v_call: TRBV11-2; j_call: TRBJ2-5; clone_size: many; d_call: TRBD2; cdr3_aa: CASSLVYSGGEETQYF; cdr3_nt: TGTGCCAGCAGCTTAGTCTATAGCGGGGGTGAAGAGACCCAGTACTTC
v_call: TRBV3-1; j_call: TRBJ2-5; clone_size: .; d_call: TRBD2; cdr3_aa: CASSQDPAGGPLKETQYF; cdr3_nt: TGTGCCAGCAGCCAAGATCCAGCGGGAGGGCCGTTGAAAGAGACCCAGTACTTC
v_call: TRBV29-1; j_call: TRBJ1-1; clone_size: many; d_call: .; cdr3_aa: CSGTRLGNTEAFF; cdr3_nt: TGCAGCGGCACGAGACTGGGGAACACTGAAGCTTTCTTT
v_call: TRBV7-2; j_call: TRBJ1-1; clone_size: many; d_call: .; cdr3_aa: CASSPRTGRGNTEAFF; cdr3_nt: TGTGCCAGCAGCCCTCGTACGGGGAGAGGGAACACTGAAGCTTTCTTT
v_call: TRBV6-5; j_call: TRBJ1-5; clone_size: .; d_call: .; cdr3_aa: CASSATGTLNQPQHF; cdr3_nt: TGTGCCAGCAGTGCAACCGGGACCCTAAATCAGCCCCAGCATTTT
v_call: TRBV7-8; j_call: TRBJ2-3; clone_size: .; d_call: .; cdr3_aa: CASSSELGQFTDTQYF; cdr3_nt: TGTGCCAGCAGTTCGGAATTGGGGCAGTTCACAGATACGCAGTATTTT
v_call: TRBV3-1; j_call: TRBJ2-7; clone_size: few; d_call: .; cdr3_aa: CASSQEGVSYEQYF; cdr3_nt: TGTGCCAGCAGCCAAGAGGGAGTTAGCTACGAGCAGTACTTC
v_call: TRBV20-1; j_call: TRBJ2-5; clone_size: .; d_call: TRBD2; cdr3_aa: CSATSGTSGGQQETQYF; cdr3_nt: TGCAGTGCGACGTCCGGGACTAGCGGGGGACAACAAGAGACCCAGTACTTC
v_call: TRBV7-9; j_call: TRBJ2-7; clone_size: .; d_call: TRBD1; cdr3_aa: CASSPTGGRSYEQYF; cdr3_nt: TGTGCCAGCAGTCCGACAGGGGGCCGGTCCTACGAGCAGTACTTC
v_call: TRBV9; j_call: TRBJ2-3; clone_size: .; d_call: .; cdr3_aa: CASSDISTDTQYF; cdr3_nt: TGTGCCAGCAGTGACATTAGCACAGATACGCAGTATTTT
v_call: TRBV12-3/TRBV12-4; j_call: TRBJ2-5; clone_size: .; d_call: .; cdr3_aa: CASSRGYQGTQYF; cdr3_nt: TGTGCCAGCAGTAGGGGCTACCAAGGGACCCAGTACTTC
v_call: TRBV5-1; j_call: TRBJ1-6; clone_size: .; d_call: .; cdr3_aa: CASSFGDGENSPLHF; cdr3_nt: TGCGCCAGCAGCTTTGGGGACGGGGAGAATTCACCCCTCCACTTT
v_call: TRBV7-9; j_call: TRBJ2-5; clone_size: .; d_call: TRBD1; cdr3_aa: CASSYGQGVETQYF; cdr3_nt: TGTGCCAGCAGCTATGGACAGGGGGTGGAGACCCAGTACTTC
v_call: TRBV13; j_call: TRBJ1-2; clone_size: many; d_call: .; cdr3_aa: CASSSGPYYGYTF; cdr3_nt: TGTGCCAGCAGCTCGGGACCGTACTATGGCTACACCTTC
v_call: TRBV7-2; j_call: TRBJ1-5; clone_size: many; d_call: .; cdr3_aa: CASSLRGRGHGGGPQHF; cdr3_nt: TGTGCCAGCAGCTTAAGGGGGAGAGGGCATGGCGGAGGGCCCCAGCATTTT
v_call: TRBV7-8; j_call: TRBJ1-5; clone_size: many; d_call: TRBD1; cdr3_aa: CASSPRTGGGNQPQHF; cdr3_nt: TGTGCCAGCAGCCCCCGGACAGGGGGAGGCAATCAGCCCCAGCATTTT
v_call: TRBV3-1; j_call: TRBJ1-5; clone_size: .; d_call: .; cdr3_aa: CASSQAVGGNQPQHF; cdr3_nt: TGTGCCAGCAGCCAAGCGGTAGGGGGCAATCAGCCCCAGCATTTT
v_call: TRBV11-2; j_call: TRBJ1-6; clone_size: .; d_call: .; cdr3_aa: CASSLDTGLLSSPLHF; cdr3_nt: TGTGCCAGCAGCTTAGACACGGGACTCCTCTCTTCACCCCTCCACTTT
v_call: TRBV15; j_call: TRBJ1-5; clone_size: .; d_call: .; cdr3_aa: CATSRRRQLAVQETQHF; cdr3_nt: TGTGCCACCAGCAGAAGACGCCAGCTAGCGGTTCAAGAGACCCAGCATTTT
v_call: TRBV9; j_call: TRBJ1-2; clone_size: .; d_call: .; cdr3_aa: CAPRQASLYGYTF; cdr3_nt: TGTGCCCCTAGACAGGCAAGCCTCTATGGCTACACCTTC
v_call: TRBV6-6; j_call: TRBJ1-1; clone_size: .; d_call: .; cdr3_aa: CASSYSKASGMNTEAFF; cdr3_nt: TGTGCCAGCAGTTACTCGAAGGCGTCGGGGATGAACACTGAAGCTTTCTTT
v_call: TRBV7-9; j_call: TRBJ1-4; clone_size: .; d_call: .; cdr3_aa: CASSLWGAGEKLFF; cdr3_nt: TGTGCCAGCAGCTTGTGGGGGGCGGGTGAAAAACTGTTTTTT
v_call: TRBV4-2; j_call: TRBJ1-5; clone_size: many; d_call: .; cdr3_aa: CASSQEGSNQPQHF; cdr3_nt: TGTGCCAGCAGCCAAGAGGGGAGCAATCAGCCCCAGCATTTT
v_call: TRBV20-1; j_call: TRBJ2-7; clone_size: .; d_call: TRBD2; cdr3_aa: CSARASGGAGDEQYF; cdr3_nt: TGCAGTGCTAGGGCTAGCGGGGGGGCCGGAGACGAGCAGTACTTC
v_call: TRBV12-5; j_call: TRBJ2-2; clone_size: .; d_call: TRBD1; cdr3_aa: CASGSPGQGNTGELFF; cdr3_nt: TGTGCTAGTGGATCTCCGGGACAGGGTAACACCGGGGAGCTGTTTTTT
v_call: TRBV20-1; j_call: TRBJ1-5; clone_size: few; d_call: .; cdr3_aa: CSGSYSNQPQHF; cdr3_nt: TGCAGTGGGTCCTATAGCAATCAGCCCCAGCATTTT